This T cell receptor (beta chain) was obtained from a study of blood T cell repertoires in COVID-19. Overall study: Samples taken during acute and convalescent COVID-19 were collected in the United States, Italy and Spain.

The study drew participants aged about 18 to 89 years from roughly 25 US areas. Cohorts were determined from participant-reported clinical history. This clone is a singleton in its sample. Original handling: The authors estimated nucleated cell counts from reference gene primer amplification. This table comes from immunoSEQ multiplex PCR, and its TCRdb copy is limited to in-frame clones, with some not included. V, J and clone size reflect that table, while D and trimming were determined from the DNA. The sample lists over 200,000 clones; 70% to 85% were seen once. Sequencing was carried out using PBMCs or T cells enriched from blood (not recorded which). The source of this sequence is a man aged 35 to 55 who had recovered from COVID-19.

This CDR3 reads CASATLREGEKLFF. The CDR3 bases are TGTGCCAGCGCCACCTTGAGGGAGGGGGAAAAACTGTTTTTT. The J gene is TRBJ1-4, the V gene TRBV28; TRBD1 might be the D (5 bases). Trimming took off 8 bases at V and 8 bases at J, with 18 bases between the two ends. Germline V gene lookup returns CDR1 MDHEN and CDR2 SYDVKM. CDR3 length equals 14 residues.